The entry that follows covers one TCR beta chain sequence. Its antigen is still unknown. The sample comes from a study of beta chain features in type 1 diabetes. Germline CDR1 reads MDHEN; CDR2 reads SYDVKM. With 8 bases removed from V and 9 bases from J, the gap between germline ends came to 20 bases. The CDR3 sequence is 14 residues long. Isolated RNA was reverse transcribed in full, so expressed TCRB transcripts were sequenced. Only in-frame clones appear in the TCRdb table, and some are missing; sequencing was by immunoSEQ multiplex PCR. The repertoire consists of 900,000 or so clones, with 15% to 20% occurring once and the leading ten covering about 0.02%. Study conclusions and caveats: A greater similarity of naive, central memory and Treg TCRB repertoires was seen among patients than among healthy donors.

The TCR sequence derives from a woman between 18 and 29 years old in good health. This chain links TRBV28 with TRBJ2-1, with D perhaps matching TRBD1 (6 bases). The sequencing sample was made of naive CD4+ T cells from blood. This CDR3 is CASEKVTGTSEQFF. CDR3 in DNA: TGTGCCAGCGAGAAGGTAACTGGGACATCTGAGCAGTTCTTC. Drawing the rest from reference TRBV28 and TRBJ2-1, the complete variable domain is DVKVTQSSRYLVKRTGEKVFLECVQDMDHENMFWYRQDPGLGLRLIYFSYDVKMKEKGDIPEGYSVSREKKERFSLILESASTNQTSMYLCASEKVTGTSEQFFGPGTRLTVL.